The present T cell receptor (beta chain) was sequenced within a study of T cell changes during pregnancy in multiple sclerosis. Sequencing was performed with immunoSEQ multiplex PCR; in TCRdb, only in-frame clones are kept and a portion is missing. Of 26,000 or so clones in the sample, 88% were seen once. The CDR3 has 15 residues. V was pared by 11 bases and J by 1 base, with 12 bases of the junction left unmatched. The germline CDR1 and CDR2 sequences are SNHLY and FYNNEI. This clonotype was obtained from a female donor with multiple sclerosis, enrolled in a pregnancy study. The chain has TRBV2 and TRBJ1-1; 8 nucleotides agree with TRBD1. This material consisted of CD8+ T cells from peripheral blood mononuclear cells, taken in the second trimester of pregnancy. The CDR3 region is CAAFNPGTGNTEAFF. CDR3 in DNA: TGTGCCGCCTTCAACCCCGGGACAGGGAACACTGAAGCTTTCTTT.